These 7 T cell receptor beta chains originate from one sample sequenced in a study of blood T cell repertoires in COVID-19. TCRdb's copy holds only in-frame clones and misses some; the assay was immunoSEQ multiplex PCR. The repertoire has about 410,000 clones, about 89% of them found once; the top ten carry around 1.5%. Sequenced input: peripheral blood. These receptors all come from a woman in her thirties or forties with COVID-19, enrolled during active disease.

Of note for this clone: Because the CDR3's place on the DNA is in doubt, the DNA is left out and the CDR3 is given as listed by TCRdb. This CDR3 is CASSFEWGHGNTIYF. The chain carries TRBV21-1 and TRBJ1-3; TRBD1, the table's D call, was not compared with the DNA. TRBV21-1 is labeled a pseudogene. Inclusive of both ends, the CDR3 amounts to 15 amino acids.

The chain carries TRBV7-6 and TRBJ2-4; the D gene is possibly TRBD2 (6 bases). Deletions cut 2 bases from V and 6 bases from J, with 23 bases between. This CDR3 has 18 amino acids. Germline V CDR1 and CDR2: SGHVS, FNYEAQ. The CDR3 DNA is TGTGCCAGCAGCTTAAGGCCCAGGGACGTTACCGGGAGAAACATTCAGTACTTC. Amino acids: CASSLRPRDVTGRNIQYF.

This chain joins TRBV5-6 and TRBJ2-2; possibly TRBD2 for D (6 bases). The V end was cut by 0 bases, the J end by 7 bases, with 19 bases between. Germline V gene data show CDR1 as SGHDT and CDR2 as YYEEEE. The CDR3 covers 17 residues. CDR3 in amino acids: CASSLADWRGRNGELFF. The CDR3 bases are TGTGCCAGCAGCTTGGCCGATTGGAGGGGCCGGAACGGGGAGCTGTTTTTT.

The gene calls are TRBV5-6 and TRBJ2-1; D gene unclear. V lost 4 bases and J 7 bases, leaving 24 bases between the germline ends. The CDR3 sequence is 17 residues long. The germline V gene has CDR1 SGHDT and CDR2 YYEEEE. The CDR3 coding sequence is TGTGCCAGCAGCATGCTATCTTCCGAAACGGAGAAAAATGAGCAGTTCTTC. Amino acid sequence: CASSMLSSETEKNEQFF. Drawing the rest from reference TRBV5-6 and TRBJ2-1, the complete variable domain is DAGVTQSPTHLIKTRGQQVTLRCSPKSGHDTVSWYQQALGQGPQFIFQYYEEEERQRGNFPDRFSGHQFPNYSSELNVNALLLGDSALYLCASSMLSSETEKNEQFFGPGTRLTVL.

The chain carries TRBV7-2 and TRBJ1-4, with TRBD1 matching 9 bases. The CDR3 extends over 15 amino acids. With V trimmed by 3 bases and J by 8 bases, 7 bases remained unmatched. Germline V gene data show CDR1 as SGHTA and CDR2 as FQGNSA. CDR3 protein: CASSLNTGGGEKLFF. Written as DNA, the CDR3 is TGTGCCAGCAGCTTGAATACAGGGGGCGGGGAAAAACTGTTTTTT.

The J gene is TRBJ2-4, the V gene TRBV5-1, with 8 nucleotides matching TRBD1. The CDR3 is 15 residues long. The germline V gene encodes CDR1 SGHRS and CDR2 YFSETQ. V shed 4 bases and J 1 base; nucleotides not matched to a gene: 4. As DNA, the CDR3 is TGCGCCAGCAGCGTAGACAGGGGTGCCAAAAACATTCAGTACTTC. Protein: CASSVDRGAKNIQYF.

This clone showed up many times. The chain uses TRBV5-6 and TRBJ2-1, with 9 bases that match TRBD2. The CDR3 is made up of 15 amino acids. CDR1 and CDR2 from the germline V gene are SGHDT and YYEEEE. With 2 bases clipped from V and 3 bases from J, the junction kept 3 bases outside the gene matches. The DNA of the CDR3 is TGTGCCAGCAGCTTTAGCGGGGGACTCTACAATGAGCAGTTCTTC. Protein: CASSFSGGLYNEQFF.